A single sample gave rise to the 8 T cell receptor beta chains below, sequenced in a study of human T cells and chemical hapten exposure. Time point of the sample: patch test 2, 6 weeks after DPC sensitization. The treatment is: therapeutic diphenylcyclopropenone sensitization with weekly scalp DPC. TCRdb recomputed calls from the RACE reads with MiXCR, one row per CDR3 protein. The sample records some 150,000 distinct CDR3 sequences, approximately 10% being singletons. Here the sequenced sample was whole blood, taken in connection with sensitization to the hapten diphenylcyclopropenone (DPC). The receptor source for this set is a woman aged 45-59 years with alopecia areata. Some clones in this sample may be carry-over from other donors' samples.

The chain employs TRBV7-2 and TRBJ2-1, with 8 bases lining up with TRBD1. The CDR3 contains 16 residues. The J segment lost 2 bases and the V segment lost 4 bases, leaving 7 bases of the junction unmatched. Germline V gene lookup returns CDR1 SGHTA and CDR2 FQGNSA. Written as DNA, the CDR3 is TGTGCCAGCAGCTCAGCCGGGACAGGCACCTACAATGAGCAGTTCTTC. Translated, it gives CASSSAGTGTYNEQFF.

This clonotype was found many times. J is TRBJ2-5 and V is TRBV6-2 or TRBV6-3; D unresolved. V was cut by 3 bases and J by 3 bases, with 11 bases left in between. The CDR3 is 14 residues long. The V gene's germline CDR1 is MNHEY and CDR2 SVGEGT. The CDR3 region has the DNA TGTGCCAGCAGTTATGTAGCACTGGAAGAGACCCAGTACTTC. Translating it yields CASSYVALEETQYF.

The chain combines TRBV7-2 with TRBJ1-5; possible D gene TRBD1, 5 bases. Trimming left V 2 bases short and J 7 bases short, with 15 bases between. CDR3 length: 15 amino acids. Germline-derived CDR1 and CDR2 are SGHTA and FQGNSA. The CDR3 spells CASSLFEGREQPQHF. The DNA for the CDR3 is TGTGCCAGCAGCTTATTTGAGGGGAGGGAGCAGCCCCAGCATTTT.

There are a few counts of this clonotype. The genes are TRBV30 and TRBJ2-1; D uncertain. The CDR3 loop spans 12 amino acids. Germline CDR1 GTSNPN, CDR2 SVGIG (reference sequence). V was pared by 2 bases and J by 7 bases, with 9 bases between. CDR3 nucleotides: TGTGCCTGGAGTCCGGCCGGGAATGAGCAGTTCTTC. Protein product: CAWSPAGNEQFF. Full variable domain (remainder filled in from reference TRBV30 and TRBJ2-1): SQTIHQWPATLVQPVGSPLSLECTVEGTSNPNLYWYRQAAGRGLQLLFYSVGIGQISSEVPQNLSASRPQDRQFILSSKKLLLSDSGFYLCAWSPAGNEQFFGPGTRLTVL.

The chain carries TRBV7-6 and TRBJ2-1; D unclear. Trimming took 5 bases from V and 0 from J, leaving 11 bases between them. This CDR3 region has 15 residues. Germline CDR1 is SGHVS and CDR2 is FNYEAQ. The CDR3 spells CASSAAPSSYNEQFF. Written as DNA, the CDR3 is TGTGCCAGCAGCGCTGCACCCAGCTCCTACAATGAGCAGTTCTTC. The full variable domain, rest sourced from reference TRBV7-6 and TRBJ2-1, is GAGVSQSPRYKVTKRGQDVALRCDPISGHVSLYWYRQALGQGPEFLTYFNYEAQQDKSGLPNDRFSAERPEGSISTLTIQRTEQRDSAMYRCASSAAPSSYNEQFFGPGTRLTVL.

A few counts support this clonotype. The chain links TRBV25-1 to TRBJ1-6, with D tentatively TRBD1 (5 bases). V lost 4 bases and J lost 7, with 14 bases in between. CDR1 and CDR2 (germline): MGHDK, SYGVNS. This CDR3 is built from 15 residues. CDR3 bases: TGTGCCAGCAGTGGGTACGGGGGAAGCAATTCACCCCTCCACTTT. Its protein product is CASSGYGGSNSPLHF.

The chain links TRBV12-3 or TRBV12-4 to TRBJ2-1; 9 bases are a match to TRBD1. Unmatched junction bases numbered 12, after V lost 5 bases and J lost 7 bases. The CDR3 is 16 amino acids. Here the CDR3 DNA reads TGTGCCAGCAGTCCAACGATGGGGACAGGGATTAATGAGCAGTTCTTC. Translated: CASSPTMGTGINEQFF.

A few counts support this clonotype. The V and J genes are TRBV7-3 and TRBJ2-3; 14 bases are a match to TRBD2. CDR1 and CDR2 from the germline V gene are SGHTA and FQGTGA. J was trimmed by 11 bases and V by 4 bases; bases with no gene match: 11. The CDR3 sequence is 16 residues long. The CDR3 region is CASSSNLGTSGRGQYF. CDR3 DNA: TGTGCCAGCAGCTCGAACCTGGGGACTAGCGGGAGAGGGCAGTATTTT.